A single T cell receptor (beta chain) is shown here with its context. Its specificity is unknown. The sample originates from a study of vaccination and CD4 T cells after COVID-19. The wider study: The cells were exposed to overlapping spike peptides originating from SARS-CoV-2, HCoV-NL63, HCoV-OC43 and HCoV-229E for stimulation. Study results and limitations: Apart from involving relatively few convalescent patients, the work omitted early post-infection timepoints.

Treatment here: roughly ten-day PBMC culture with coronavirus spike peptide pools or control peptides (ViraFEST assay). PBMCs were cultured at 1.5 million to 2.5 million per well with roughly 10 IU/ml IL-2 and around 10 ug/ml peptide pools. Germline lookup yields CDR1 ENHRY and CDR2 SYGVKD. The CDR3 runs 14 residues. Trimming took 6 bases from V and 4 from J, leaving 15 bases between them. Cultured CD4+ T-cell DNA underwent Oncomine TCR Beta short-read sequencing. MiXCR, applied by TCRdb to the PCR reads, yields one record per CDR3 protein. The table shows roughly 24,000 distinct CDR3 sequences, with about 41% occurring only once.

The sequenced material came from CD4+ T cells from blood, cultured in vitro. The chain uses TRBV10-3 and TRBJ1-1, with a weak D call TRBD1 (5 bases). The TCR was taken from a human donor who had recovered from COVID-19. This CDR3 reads CAISPAGVVTEAFF. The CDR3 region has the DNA TGTGCCATCAGCCCGGCGGGGGTGGTCACTGAAGCTTTCTTT.